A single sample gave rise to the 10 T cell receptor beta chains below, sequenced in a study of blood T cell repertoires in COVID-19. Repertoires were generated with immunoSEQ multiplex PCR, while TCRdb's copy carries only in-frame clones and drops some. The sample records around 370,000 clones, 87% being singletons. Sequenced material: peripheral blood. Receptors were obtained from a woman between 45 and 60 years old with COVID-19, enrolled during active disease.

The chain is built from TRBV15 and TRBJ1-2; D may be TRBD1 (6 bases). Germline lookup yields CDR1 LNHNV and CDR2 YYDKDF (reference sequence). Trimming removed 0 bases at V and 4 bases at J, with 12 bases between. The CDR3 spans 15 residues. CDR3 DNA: TGTGCCACCAGCAGAGATCAGGGGCGCATCTATGGCTACACCTTC. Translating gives CATSRDQGRIYGYTF.

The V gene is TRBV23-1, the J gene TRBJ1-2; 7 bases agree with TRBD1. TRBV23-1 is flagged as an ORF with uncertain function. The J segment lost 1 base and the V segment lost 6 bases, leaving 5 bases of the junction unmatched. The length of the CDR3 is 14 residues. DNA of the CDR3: TGCGCCAGCAGCCATACAGGGGATAACTATGGCTACACCTTC. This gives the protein CASSHTGDNYGYTF.

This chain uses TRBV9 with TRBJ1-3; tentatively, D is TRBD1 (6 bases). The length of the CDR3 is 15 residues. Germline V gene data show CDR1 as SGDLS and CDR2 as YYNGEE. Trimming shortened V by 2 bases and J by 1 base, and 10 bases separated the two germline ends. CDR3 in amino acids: CASSVETGSGNTIYF. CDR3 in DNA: TGTGCCAGCAGCGTTGAAACAGGGTCTGGAAACACCATATATTTT.

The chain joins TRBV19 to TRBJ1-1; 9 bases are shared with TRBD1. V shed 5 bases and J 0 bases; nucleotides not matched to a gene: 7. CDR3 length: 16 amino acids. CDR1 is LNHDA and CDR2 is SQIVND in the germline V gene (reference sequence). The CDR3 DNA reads TGTGCCAGTAGTGTATTAGACAGGGGGTTGAACACTGAAGCTTTCTTT. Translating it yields CASSVLDRGLNTEAFF.

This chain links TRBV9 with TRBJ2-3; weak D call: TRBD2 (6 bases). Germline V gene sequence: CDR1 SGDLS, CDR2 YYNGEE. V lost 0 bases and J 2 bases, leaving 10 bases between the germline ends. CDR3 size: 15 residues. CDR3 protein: CASSVAPSVTDTQYF. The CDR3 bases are TGTGCCAGCAGCGTAGCTCCTAGCGTCACAGATACGCAGTATTTT.

CDR3: CASSLGDRYGEQYF. The CDR3 nucleotides read TGTGCCAGCAGCTTAGGGGACAGGTACGGGGAGCAGTACTTC. This chain links TRBV5-6 with TRBJ2-7; 8 bases are shared with TRBD1. CDR1 is SGHDT, CDR2 YYEEEE, per germline. V trimming: 2 bases; J trimming: 7 bases; junction bases outside the gene matches: 8. This CDR3 spans 14 amino acids.

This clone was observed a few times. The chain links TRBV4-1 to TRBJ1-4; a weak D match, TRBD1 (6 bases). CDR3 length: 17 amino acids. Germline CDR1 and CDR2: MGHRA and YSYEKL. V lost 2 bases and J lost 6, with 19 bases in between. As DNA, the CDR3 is TGCGCCAGCAGCCAAATCCTTTACAGGGTCCAGGATGAAAAACTGTTTTTT. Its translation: CASSQILYRVQDEKLFF.

The DNA for the CDR3 is TGTGCCAGCAGCCCCGTGAGGCCCAACTATGGCTACACCTTC. Translation: CASSPVRPNYGYTF. The chain joins TRBV11-2 to TRBJ1-2; D uncertain. Trimming removed 5 bases at V and 2 bases at J, with 12 bases between. CDR1 and CDR2 (germline): SGHAT, FQNNGV. The CDR3 length is 14 residues.

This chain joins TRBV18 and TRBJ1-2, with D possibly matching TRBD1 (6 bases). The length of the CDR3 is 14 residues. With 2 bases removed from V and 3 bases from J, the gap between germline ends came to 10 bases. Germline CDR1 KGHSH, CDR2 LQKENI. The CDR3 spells CASSPGGSDYGYTF. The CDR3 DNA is TGTGCCAGCTCACCAGGGGGCAGCGACTATGGCTACACCTTC.

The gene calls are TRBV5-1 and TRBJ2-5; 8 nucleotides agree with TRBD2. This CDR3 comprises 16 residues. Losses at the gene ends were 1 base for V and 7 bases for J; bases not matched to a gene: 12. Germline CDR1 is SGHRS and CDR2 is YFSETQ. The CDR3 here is CASSLSGQRREVTQYF. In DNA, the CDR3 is TGCGCCAGCAGCTTGAGTGGTCAGCGGCGGGAGGTGACCCAGTACTTC.